This entry features one T cell receptor (beta chain) sequence. Profiled with immunoSEQ multiplex PCR; TCRdb holds only in-frame clones, not every one. Among roughly 38,000 clones listed, 92% were seen once. This specimen belongs to a study of T cell changes during pregnancy in multiple sclerosis. Germline V gene sequence: CDR1 MGHRA, CDR2 YSYEKL. There are 15 residues in the CDR3. V was pared by 1 base and J by 2 bases, with 12 bases between. The chain uses TRBV4-1 and TRBJ2-7, with a possible D match to TRBD2 (5 bases). The clonotype was recovered from a female donor with multiple sclerosis, enrolled in a pregnancy study. Source: CD8+ T cells from peripheral blood mononuclear cells, taken before pregnancy. CDR3 sequence (DNA): TGCGCCAGCAGCCAAGTAACTAGTATAACCTACGAGCAGTACTTC. Translated: CASSQVTSITYEQYF.